These 7 T cell receptor beta chains were all obtained from the same sample, sequenced in a study of technical replicates of blood from several donors. TCRdb's table, derived via immunoSEQ multiplex PCR, lists solely in-frame clones and lacks some. The data contain about 63,000 clones, more than 85% of them singletons. Sequenced material: PBMCs. All receptors derive from a human donor in good health. Some clones in this sample may be carry-over from other donors' samples.

CDR3 residues: CASSQGLAGDTYEQYF. DNA of the CDR3: TGTGCCAGCAGCCAGGGACTAGCGGGCGATACCTACGAGCAGTACTTC. The chain links TRBV4-2 to TRBJ2-7; 12 bases line up with TRBD2. The V gene end was trimmed by 3 bases and the J gene end by 2 bases; junction bases not matched to a gene: 5. The CDR3 is made up of 16 amino acids. Looked up from germline, CDR1 is LGHNA and CDR2 is YNFKEQ.

V and J are TRBV11-2 and TRBJ1-3, with D unclear. Germline loops: CDR1 SGHAT, CDR2 FQNNGV. Trimming stripped 10 bases from V and 6 bases from J, with 28 bases between. The CDR3 runs to 17 residues. The CDR3 bases are TGTGCCAACGAGCTTCAGTTGTACCGGCCAGGATTAAACACCATATATTTT. Translation: CANELQLYRPGLNTIYF. The full variable domain, its missing parts supplied by reference TRBV11-2 and TRBJ1-3, is EAGVAQSPRYKIIEKRQSVAFWCNPISGHATLYWYQQILGQGPKLLIQFQNNGVVDDSQLPKDRFSAERLKGVDSTLKIQPAKLEDSAVYLCANELQLYRPGLNTIYFGEGSWLTVV.

The genes are TRBV18 and TRBJ2-1; 8 nucleotides align to TRBD2. Germline-derived CDR1 and CDR2 are KGHSH and LQKENI. There are 13 residues in the CDR3. Losses at the gene ends were 5 bases for V and 9 bases for J; bases not matched to a gene: 6. The CDR3 DNA reads as TGTGCCAGCTCAACCAGCGGGAGCCCTGAGCAGTTCTTC. Protein product: CASSTSGSPEQFF.

The chain joins TRBV6-1 to TRBJ2-5; TRBD1 might be the D (6 bases). The CDR3 runs to 12 residues. The germline CDR1 and CDR2 sequences are MNHNS and SASEGT. Trimming took off 4 bases at V and 8 bases at J, with 11 bases between the two ends. The CDR3 loop reads CASSGAGETQYF. CDR3 nucleotide sequence: TGTGCCAGCAGTGGGGCAGGGGAAACCCAGTACTTC.

The DNA of the CDR3 is TGTGCCAGCAGCCCGCGGACTAGCGGGAGACTTAATGAGCAGTTCTTC. Amino acids: CASSPRTSGRLNEQFF. The chain links TRBV5-4 to TRBJ2-1; 13 nucleotides match TRBD2. CDR1 SGHNT and CDR2 YYREEE come from the germline V gene (reference sequence). Unmatched junction bases numbered 8, after V lost 4 bases and J lost 7 bases. The CDR3 is 16 residues long.

In this sample, this clone turned up a few times. The V gene is TRBV9, the J gene TRBJ2-5, with D maybe TRBD2 (6 bases). In germline, CDR1 is SGDLS, CDR2 YYNGEE. The CDR3 is 14 residues long. V lost 3 bases and J lost 1, with 10 bases in between. CDR3 sequence: CASSARGSQETQYF. CDR3 sequence (DNA): TGTGCCAGCAGCGCGCGGGGATCCCAAGAGACCCAGTACTTC. Combining the CDR3 with reference TRBV9 and TRBJ2-5 gives the whole variable domain DSGVTQTPKHLITATGQRVTLRCSPRSGDLSVYWYQQSLDQGLQFLIQYYNGEERAKGNILERFSAQQFPDLHSELNLSSLELGDSALYFCASSARGSQETQYFGPGTRLLVL.

The chain links TRBV7-2 to TRBJ1-2, with D possibly matching TRBD1 (6 bases). Germline assignment: CDR1 SGHTA and CDR2 FQGNSA. Trimming removed 5 bases at V and 4 bases at J, with 11 bases between. The CDR3 spans 13 residues. The DNA of the CDR3 is TGTGCCAGCAGCCCACAGGGAAGCTATGGCTACACCTTC. Translation gives CASSPQGSYGYTF.